A single sample gave rise to the 29 T cell receptor beta chains below, sequenced in a study of control samples from healthy donors and cancer patients. Assay used: immunoSEQ multiplex PCR; TCRdb lists only in-frame clones, some missing. The sample totals approximately 190,000 clones; its top ten clones hold roughly 2%. Sequenced sample: blood. The receptors here all came from a woman aged 25 to 39 in good health.

CDR3 protein: CASSITGGGTEAFF. CDR3 in DNA: TGTGCCAGTAGTATCACAGGGGGTGGAACTGAAGCTTTCTTT. The chain joins TRBV19 to TRBJ1-1; 8 bases agree with TRBD1. The CDR3 consists of 14 residues. From germline, CDR1 is LNHDA and CDR2 SQIVND (reference sequence). Losses at the gene ends were 3 bases for V and 5 bases for J; bases not matched to a gene: 5.

The chain is built from TRBV5-1 and TRBJ1-1; 11 bases match TRBD1. Per germline, CDR1 SGHRS and CDR2 YFSETQ. Unmatched junction bases numbered 2, after V lost 0 bases and J lost 1 base. The CDR3 length is 16 residues. The CDR3 sequence: CASSLGTGGWNTEAFF. The DNA of the CDR3 is TGCGCCAGCAGCTTGGGGACAGGGGGCTGGAACACTGAAGCTTTCTTT.

The chain recombines TRBV5-1 with TRBJ1-5; the match to TRBD1 covers 7 bases. Germline V lookup: CDR1 SGHRS, CDR2 YFSETQ. The V gene end was trimmed by 0 bases and the J gene end by 5 bases; junction bases not matched to a gene: 2. The CDR3 consists of 14 residues. In nucleotides, the CDR3 is TGCGCCAGCAGCTTGGGGGGGACAGATCAGCCCCAGCATTTT. This sequence encodes CASSLGGTDQPQHF.

The gene calls are TRBV7-9 and TRBJ2-5; a possible D gene is TRBD1 (5 bases). CDR3 size: 14 residues. Germline loops: CDR1 SEHNR, CDR2 FQNEAQ (reference sequence). The ends were cut back, 5 bases at V and 1 base at J, with 11 bases in the middle. CDR3 sequence (DNA): TGTGCCAGCAGCCCGGACAACCCCCAAGAGACCCAGTACTTC. Translating it yields CASSPDNPQETQYF.

The rearrangement uses TRBV6-4 and TRBJ2-7, with D possibly matching TRBD1 (5 bases). The CDR3 sequence is 13 residues long. V shed 3 bases and J shed 7 bases, with 13 bases lying between them. Per germline, CDR1 MRHNA and CDR2 SNTAGT. Here the CDR3 reads CASSEVQGGEQYF. For the CDR3, the DNA is TGTGCCAGCAGTGAGGTCCAGGGTGGTGAGCAGTACTTC.

In DNA form, the CDR3 reads TGCGCCAGCAGCCCAATAACATATAGGGGGGCAGGGGCCGGGGAGCTGTTTTTT. It specifies CASSPITYRGAGAGELFF. This chain uses TRBV4-1 with TRBJ2-2, with D perhaps matching TRBD1 or TRBD2 (6 bases each). Germline CDR1 is MGHRA and CDR2 is YSYEKL. The V gene lost 4 bases and the J gene lost 6 bases, with 24 bases spanning the gap. The CDR3 length is 18 residues.

This sequence joins TRBV25-1 and TRBJ1-6, with TRBD1 as a possible D gene (5 bases). Germline V gene sequence: CDR1 MGHDK, CDR2 SYGVNS. CDR3 size: 12 residues. The V and J ends lost 10 bases and 9 bases respectively, with 13 bases between them. The CDR3 region has the DNA TGTGCCACCCAAGAGGGGTTTTCACCCCTCCACTTT. It specifies CATQEGFSPLHF.

The chain carries TRBV28 and TRBJ1-2; D possibly corresponds to TRBD1 (6 bases). The CDR3 has 14 amino acids. Germline CDR1 is MDHEN and CDR2 is SYDVKM. V gave up 4 bases and J gave up 7 bases, with 16 bases separating them. DNA for the CDR3: TGTGCCAGCAGTTCCAGGTCAGGGGAGGGTGGCTACACCTTC. Translated, it gives CASSSRSGEGGYTF.

V is TRBV18 and J is TRBJ1-1; D remains unclear. V dropped 6 bases and J dropped 0 bases, with 11 bases sitting between them. Germline V gene data show CDR1 as KGHSH and CDR2 as LQKENI. The CDR3 is 14 residues long. The CDR3 sequence: CASSLRSLNTEAFF. CDR3 DNA: TGTGCCAGCTCCCTCCGAAGTCTGAACACTGAAGCTTTCTTT.

V gene TRBV28 combines with J gene TRBJ1-5; maybe TRBD1 (6 bases). Germline V lookup: CDR1 MDHEN, CDR2 SYDVKM. The V gene lost 2 bases and the J gene lost 3 bases, with 8 bases spanning the gap. CDR3 size: 14 residues. The CDR3 region is CASSLGQLNQPQHF. CDR3 DNA sequence: TGTGCCAGCAGTTTAGGACAGCTCAATCAGCCCCAGCATTTT.

V is TRBV24-1 and J is TRBJ1-1; D unclear. The CDR3 runs to 13 residues. The germline V and J ends were trimmed by 1 base and 10 bases, with 12 bases remaining between them. Per germline, CDR1 KGHDR and CDR2 SFDVKD. The CDR3 region has the DNA TGTGCCACCAGTGATTTCCAAGAGATAGGAGCTTTCTTT. It encodes CATSDFQEIGAFF.

The chain has TRBV5-5 and TRBJ2-1; 7 bases are shared with TRBD1. The germline gives CDR1 SGHKS, CDR2 YYEKEE (reference sequence). This CDR3 is 15 amino acids long. V shed 0 bases, J shed 3 bases, and the junction held 3 bases outside the gene matches. The DNA of the CDR3 is TGTGCCAGCAGCTTGGGGCAGGGGGACTACAATGAGCAGTTCTTC. It yields the protein CASSLGQGDYNEQFF.

This sequence joins TRBV24-1 and TRBJ2-2; weak D call: TRBD1 (6 bases). V gave up 2 bases and J gave up 1 base, with 16 bases separating them. The germline V gene has CDR1 KGHDR and CDR2 SFDVKD. The CDR3 spans 18 residues. The CDR3 region has the DNA TGTGCCACCAGTGATTACGGGTCAGGGGTTCGGAACACCGGGGAGCTGTTTTTT. Protein sequence: CATSDYGSGVRNTGELFF.

This rearrangement joins TRBV28 to TRBJ1-6, with a possible D match to TRBD1 (5 bases). The CDR3 is 12 amino acids. The V gene's germline CDR1 is MDHEN and CDR2 SYDVKM. The ends were cut back, 6 bases at V and 11 bases at J, with 11 bases in the middle. CDR3 protein: CASREQETPLHF. The DNA for the CDR3 is TGTGCCAGCAGGGAACAGGAGACACCCCTCCACTTT.

This rearrangement joins TRBV6-1 to TRBJ2-2; 14 nucleotides agree with TRBD2. This CDR3 is built from 16 residues. V was pared by 2 bases and J by 5 bases, with 1 base of the junction left unmatched. Germline CDR1 MNHNS, CDR2 SASEGT. Here the CDR3 reads CASSERLAGGTGELFF. CDR3 nucleotides: TGTGCCAGCAGTGAAAGACTAGCGGGGGGGACCGGGGAGCTGTTTTTT.

The rearrangement joins TRBV7-2 to TRBJ1-5, with a weak D call TRBD1 (6 bases). The length of the CDR3 is 15 residues. CDR1 and CDR2 (germline): SGHTA, FQGNSA. Trimming pared 4 bases from V and 2 bases from J, leaving 12 bases between. The CDR3 sequence: CASSSQGHGNQPQHF. In nucleotides, the CDR3 is TGTGCCAGCAGCTCTCAGGGACACGGCAATCAGCCCCAGCATTTT.

The chain employs TRBV5-5 and TRBJ2-1; TRBD2 aligns across 7 bases. V lost 6 bases to trimming and J lost 0 bases; unmatched junction nucleotides: 9. There are 16 residues in the CDR3. CDR1 SGHKS and CDR2 YYEKEE come from the germline V gene (reference sequence). The CDR3 loop is CASTSGGGSSYNEQFF. The CDR3 DNA is TGTGCCAGCACTTCCGGCGGGGGTAGCTCCTACAATGAGCAGTTCTTC.

This chain joins TRBV7-8 and TRBJ2-7; weak D call: TRBD2 (7 bases). Trimming left V 3 bases short and J 6 bases short, with 12 bases between. The CDR3 consists of 13 residues. Germline CDR1 SGHVS, CDR2 FQNEAQ. CDR3 loop: CASSFAGAGEQYF. The CDR3 DNA is TGTGCCAGCAGCTTCGCGGGGGCAGGCGAGCAGTACTTC.

This chain uses TRBV19 with TRBJ1-4, with TRBD1 matching 8 bases. CDR1 is LNHDA, CDR2 SQIVND, per germline (reference sequence). The CDR3 spans 15 residues. Trimming removed 2 bases from V and 10 bases from J; junction bases left unmatched: 9. Written as DNA, the CDR3 is TGTGCCAGTAGTATACAGACAGGGGAAACGGGAAAACTGTTTTTT. As protein: CASSIQTGETGKLFF.

The J gene is TRBJ1-5, the V gene TRBV3-1 (or the pseudogene TRBV3-2), with a possible D match to TRBD1 (5 bases). CDR3 length: 14 amino acids. Trimming cost V 5 bases and J 0 bases, with 8 bases left between them. The V gene's germline CDR1 is LGHDT and CDR2 YNNKEL (reference sequence). The CDR3 region has the DNA TGTGCCAGCAGCAGGGACGTTAGCAATCAGCCCCAGCATTTT. Translation gives CASSRDVSNQPQHF.

The chain uses TRBV9 and TRBJ1-2, with 8 nucleotides matching TRBD1. CDR3 length: 15 residues. Germline assignment: CDR1 SGDLS and CDR2 YYNGEE. The J segment lost 4 bases and the V segment lost 4 bases, leaving 9 bases of the junction unmatched. CDR3 coding DNA: TGTGCCAGCAGCCTCTGGGGACAGGACCGCTATGGCTACACCTTC. As protein: CASSLWGQDRYGYTF.

The chain has TRBV5-8 and TRBJ2-1; D gene ambiguous. This CDR3 comprises 15 residues. The V end lost 3 bases, the J end lost 0 bases, and 10 bases lay between the germline ends. Germline V gene data show CDR1 as SGHTS and CDR2 as YDEGEE. In nucleotides, the CDR3 is TGTGCCAGCAGCTCGGACGGGTACTCCTACAATGAGCAGTTCTTC. It translates to CASSSDGYSYNEQFF.

The chain employs TRBV6-1 and TRBJ1-2; a possible D gene is TRBD1 (5 bases). Germline V CDR1 and CDR2: MNHNS, SASEGT. The CDR3 loop spans 15 amino acids. V dropped 3 bases and J dropped 3 bases, with 14 bases sitting between them. The CDR3 is CASSEGPLGDYGYTF. For the CDR3, the DNA is TGTGCCAGCAGTGAGGGACCGTTGGGGGACTATGGCTACACCTTC.

The chain joins TRBV10-2 to TRBJ2-3; D gene unclear. The CDR3 extends over 13 amino acids. Germline lookup yields CDR1 WSHSY and CDR2 SAAADI. V shed 6 bases and J shed 6 bases, with 13 bases lying between them. The CDR3 coding sequence is TGCGCCAGCAGGGACCCCGCGTCGGATACGCAGTATTTT. Its translation: CASRDPASDTQYF.

This CDR3 is CAPWGYSYNEQFF. The CDR3 DNA reads as TGTGCCCCCTGGGGGTACTCCTACAATGAGCAGTTCTTC. This chain joins TRBV2 and TRBJ2-1; perhaps D is TRBD1 or TRBD2 (5 bases each). Germline lookup yields CDR1 SNHLY and CDR2 FYNNEI. Trimming took 11 bases from V and 0 from J, leaving 11 bases between them. CDR3 length equals 13 residues.

The chain has TRBV6-2 or TRBV6-3 and TRBJ2-4; D possibly matches TRBD1 or TRBD2 (5 bases each). The CDR3 has 14 amino acids. The germline V and J ends were trimmed by 0 bases and 15 bases, with 18 bases remaining between them. CDR1 is MNHEY, CDR2 SVGEGT, per germline. This chain's CDR3 is CASSYSINGGRMYF. The DNA for the CDR3 is TGTGCCAGCAGTTACTCGATTAATGGGGGTAGGATGTACTTC.

The chain employs TRBV7-2 and TRBJ2-7, with 8 nucleotides matching TRBD2. Germline V lookup: CDR1 SGHTA, CDR2 FQGNSA. V lost 1 base to trimming and J lost 1 base; unmatched junction nucleotides: 3. The CDR3 has 15 residues. The CDR3 spells CASSLELAGSYEQYF. CDR3 DNA sequence: TGTGCCAGCAGCTTAGAGCTAGCGGGTTCCTACGAGCAGTACTTC. Together with reference TRBV7-2 and TRBJ2-7, the CDR3 gives the full variable domain: GAGVSQSPSNKVTEKGKDVELRCDPISGHTALYWYRQSLGQGLEFLIYFQGNSAPDKSGLPSDRFSAERTGGSVSTLTIQRTQQEDSAVYLCASSLELAGSYEQYFGPGTRLTVT.

This chain joins TRBV3-1 (or the pseudogene TRBV3-2) and TRBJ1-2; tentatively, D is TRBD1 (6 bases). Trimming shortened V by 5 bases and J by 1 base, and 11 bases separated the two germline ends. CDR3 size: 14 residues. The germline V gene has CDR1 LGHDT and CDR2 YNNKEL (reference sequence). DNA of the CDR3: TGTGCCAGCAGCAGGGGAGGGGGTAACTATGGCTACACCTTC. This translates into CASSRGGGNYGYTF.

CDR3 protein: CASSLWIGLGNTIYF. Written as DNA, the CDR3 is TGTGCCAGCAGCTTATGGATCGGCCTTGGAAACACCATATATTTT. This chain links TRBV7-9 with TRBJ1-3; D is undetermined. Per germline, CDR1 SEHNR and CDR2 FQNEAQ (reference sequence). The germline V and J ends were trimmed by 2 bases and 3 bases, with 11 bases remaining between them. The CDR3 contains 15 residues.